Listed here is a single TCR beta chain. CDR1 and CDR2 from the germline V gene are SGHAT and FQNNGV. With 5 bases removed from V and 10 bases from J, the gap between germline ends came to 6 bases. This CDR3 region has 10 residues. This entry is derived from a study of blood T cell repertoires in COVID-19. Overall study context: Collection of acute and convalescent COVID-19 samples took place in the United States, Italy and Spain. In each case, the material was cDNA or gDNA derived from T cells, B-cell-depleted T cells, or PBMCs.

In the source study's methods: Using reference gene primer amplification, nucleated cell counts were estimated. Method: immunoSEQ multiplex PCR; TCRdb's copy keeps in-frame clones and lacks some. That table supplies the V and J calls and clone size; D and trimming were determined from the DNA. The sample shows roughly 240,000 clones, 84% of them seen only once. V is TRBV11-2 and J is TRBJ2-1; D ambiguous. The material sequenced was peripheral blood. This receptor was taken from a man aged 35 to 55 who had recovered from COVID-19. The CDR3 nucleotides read TGTGCCAGCAGCCACCGGGAGCAGTTCTTC. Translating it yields CASSHREQFF.